One sample yielded the 32 T cell receptor beta chains listed below, sequenced in a study of OX40 agonist ivuxolimab in advanced cancers. Assay: immunoSEQ multiplex PCR; the TCRdb copy retains only in-frame clones and omits some. The sample shows approximately 38,000 clones, around four fifths of them seen only once. Sequencing used CD4+ or CD8+ T cells sorted from blood, obtained in a trial of the OX40 agonist ivuxolimab. Receptors were obtained from an adult with an advanced solid tumor such as melanoma, head and neck, liver or kidney cancer.

This chain joins TRBV7-2 and TRBJ1-4; D might be TRBD1 (5 bases). The CDR3 runs to 17 residues. CDR1 and CDR2 from the germline V gene are SGHTA and FQGNSA. Trimming stripped 2 bases from V and 2 bases from J, with 15 bases between. CDR3 sequence: CASSLNLMGPTNEKLFF. The CDR3 DNA follows: TGTGCCAGCAGCTTAAACTTAATGGGACCGACTAATGAAAAACTGTTTTTT.

The chain has TRBV5-5 and TRBJ2-5; perhaps TRBD1 as D (5 bases). The CDR3 contains 13 residues. CDR1 is SGHKS, CDR2 YYEKEE, per germline (reference sequence). V shed 1 base and J shed 4 bases, with 8 bases lying between them. CDR3 sequence: CASSLTTGETQYF. CDR3 coding DNA: TGTGCCAGCAGCTTGACAACAGGAGAGACCCAGTACTTC.

This chain joins TRBV19 and TRBJ1-2; 7 nucleotides match TRBD1. CDR1 LNHDA and CDR2 SQIVND come from the germline V gene (reference sequence). There are 14 residues in the CDR3. The V and J ends lost 5 bases and 6 bases, in that order; junction bases with no gene match: 9. The CDR3 coding sequence is TGTGCCAGTAGTTTCGGACAGGCCGTGGATGGCTACACCTTC. This sequence encodes CASSFGQAVDGYTF. The full variable domain, with the rest looked up from reference TRBV19 and TRBJ1-2, is DGGITQSPKYLFRKEGQNVTLSCEQNLNHDAMYWYRQDPGQGLRLIYYSQIVNDFQKGDIAEGYSVSREKKESFPLTVTSAQKNPTAFYLCASSFGQAVDGYTFGSGTRLTVV.

The genes are TRBV7-2 and TRBJ2-7; 7 bases map to TRBD2. Germline lookup yields CDR1 SGHTA and CDR2 FQGNSA. After removal of 3 bases from V and 3 bases from J, the junction contained 5 bases not matched to a gene. CDR3 length: 14 amino acids. CDR3 DNA sequence: TGTGCCAGCAGCTTGGCCGGGGGGAGCTACGAGCAGTACTTC. Its protein product is CASSLAGGSYEQYF.

On this clone itself: Since no conserved phenylalanine or tryptophan closes the CDR3, a read error is the likely cause. It is unclear where the CDR3 begins or ends on the DNA, so no DNA is shown, and the CDR3 is as TCRdb lists it. The chain uses TRBV4-3 and TRBJ1-2. The CDR3 is made up of 15 amino acids, end residues included. Per the germline V gene, CDR1 is LGHNA and CDR2 is YSLEER. The CDR3: CASSLTRGLDPSHAL.

The sample holds a few counts of this clone. This rearrangement joins TRBV30 to TRBJ2-7; D is unresolved. CDR3 length equals 11 residues. Per germline, CDR1 GTSNPN and CDR2 SVGIG (reference sequence). Trimming took off 2 bases at V and 4 bases at J, with 6 bases between the two ends. The CDR3 protein is CAWSWGYEQYF. DNA of the CDR3: TGTGCCTGGAGTTGGGGTTACGAGCAGTACTTC.

This clone was recorded a few times. The V and J genes are TRBV28 and TRBJ2-7, with TRBD1 matching 9 bases. In germline, CDR1 is MDHEN, CDR2 SYDVKM. Germline trimming cut 7 bases from V and 3 bases from J; bases unmatched to any gene: 4. CDR3 size: 13 residues. CDR3 residues: CASKSGQGYEQYF. As DNA, the CDR3 is TGTGCCAGCAAGTCGGGACAGGGCTACGAGCAGTACTTC.

The chain couples TRBV19 to TRBJ2-2; no clear D gene. V lost 9 bases to trimming and J lost 0 bases, with 14 bases between them. The CDR3 spans 15 residues. The germline V gene encodes CDR1 LNHDA and CDR2 SQIVND (reference sequence). The DNA of the CDR3 is TGTGCCAGAAGGGAACTGGATTCGAACACCGGGGAGCTGTTTTTT. Translation: CARRELDSNTGELFF.

The chain is built from TRBV19 and TRBJ1-5, with 8 bases that match TRBD1. Trimming removed 5 bases from V and 6 bases from J; junction bases left unmatched: 9. The germline V gene has CDR1 LNHDA and CDR2 SQIVND (reference sequence). The CDR3 consists of 15 residues. CDR3 nucleotides: TGTGCCAGTAGTGTCCTCCGGGACAGGCGTCAGCCCCAGCATTTT. This sequence encodes CASSVLRDRRQPQHF.

The chain recombines TRBV28 with TRBJ2-7; D may match TRBD1 or TRBD2 (6 bases each). From germline, CDR1 is MDHEN and CDR2 SYDVKM. The CDR3 consists of 15 residues. The germline V and J ends were trimmed by 1 base and 4 bases, with 14 bases remaining between them. Here the CDR3 reads CASSLSTGAEYEQYF. The CDR3 nucleotides are TGTGCCAGCAGTTTATCGACGGGGGCGGAGTACGAGCAGTACTTC.

This clone was found once. This chain connects TRBV19 to TRBJ2-4; the D gene is possibly TRBD1 (6 bases). V gave up 6 bases and J gave up 7 bases, with 13 bases separating them. The CDR3 is 13 amino acids. The V gene's germline CDR1 is LNHDA and CDR2 SQIVND (reference sequence). The CDR3 reads CASSFDRMNIQYF. The CDR3, as DNA: TGTGCCAGTAGCTTCGACAGGATGAACATTCAGTACTTC.

This clone came up once. V gene TRBV13 combines with J gene TRBJ1-5; no reliable D call. Looked up from germline, CDR1 is PRHDT and CDR2 is FYEKMQ (reference sequence). The CDR3 runs to 13 residues. V dropped 5 bases and J dropped 2 bases, with 7 bases sitting between them. CDR3 amino acids: CASSLSRNQPQHF. CDR3 DNA sequence: TGTGCCAGCAGCCTGTCCCGCAATCAGCCCCAGCATTTT.

V usage is TRBV18 and J usage is TRBJ2-3, with 13 positions matching TRBD2. The junction had 10 bases not matched to a gene; V was cut back by 1 base and J by 3 bases. Germline values: CDR1 KGHSH, CDR2 LQKENI. This CDR3 is built from 19 residues. The CDR3 DNA sequence: TGTGCCAGCTCACCACTACTAGCGGGGGGGCCGCAGGAGACAGATACGCAGTATTTT. Its protein product is CASSPLLAGGPQETDTQYF. Full variable domain (missing parts from reference TRBV18 and TRBJ2-3): NAGVMQNPRHLVRRRGQEARLRCSPMKGHSHVYWYRQLPEEGLKFMVYLQKENIIDESGMPKERFSAEFPKEGPSILRIQQVVRGDSAAYFCASSPLLAGGPQETDTQYFGPGTRLTVL.

The genes are TRBV6-1 and TRBJ1-5, with D tentatively TRBD1 (5 bases). This CDR3 region has 18 residues. Deletions cut 4 bases from V and 3 bases from J, with 22 bases between. The germline V gene has CDR1 MNHNS and CDR2 SASEGT. CDR3 in amino acids: CASSGQGSRRQSNQPQHF. The CDR3 DNA reads as TGTGCCAGCAGTGGGCAGGGCTCGAGGAGACAATCCAATCAGCCCCAGCATTTT.

J is TRBJ2-2 and V is TRBV5-5; D not resolved. CDR1 SGHKS and CDR2 YYEKEE come from the germline V gene (reference sequence). This CDR3 spans 17 amino acids. Trimming removed 1 base at V and 3 bases at J, with 16 bases between. In DNA form, the CDR3 reads TGTGCCAGCAGCTTGATATTCCAGCCCCACGACACCGGGGAGCTGTTTTTT. It encodes CASSLIFQPHDTGELFF.

This clone was counted only a few times. V and J are TRBV28 and TRBJ1-2; D possibly corresponds to TRBD1 (5 bases). Trimming took off 2 bases at V and 7 bases at J, with 20 bases between the two ends. The V gene's germline CDR1 is MDHEN and CDR2 SYDVKM. The CDR3 length is 16 residues. The CDR3 DNA is TGTGCCAGCAGTTTAGGGGGGGTCGGGGCCCTGTCTGGCTACACCTTC. It specifies CASSLGGVGALSGYTF.

Written as DNA, the CDR3 is TGTGCCAGCAGCGGGCCCAGCCCCAACGAGCAGTACTTC. It yields the protein CASSGPSPNEQYF. J is TRBJ2-7 and V is TRBV6-6; no reliable D call. Germline V gene lookup returns CDR1 MNHNY and CDR2 SVGAGI (reference sequence). CDR3 size: 13 residues. Trimming removed 6 bases at V and 5 bases at J, with 14 bases between.

This clone has a single count. The chain couples TRBV27 to TRBJ1-1; 10 bases are a match to TRBD1. CDR1 and CDR2 (germline): MNHEY, SMNVEV (reference sequence). The trim removed 4 bases at V and 4 bases at J, leaving 9 bases unmatched. The CDR3 has 16 amino acids. The CDR3 here is CASSSPIRDRGTEAFF. For the CDR3, the DNA is TGTGCCAGCAGTTCCCCGATCCGGGACAGGGGCACTGAAGCTTTCTTT.

The chain has TRBV5-4 and TRBJ2-5, with a tentative D call TRBD1 (6 bases). With 0 bases removed from V and 5 bases from J, the gap between germline ends came to 11 bases. Per the germline V gene, CDR1 is SGHNT and CDR2 is YYREEE (reference sequence). This CDR3 is built from 14 residues. The CDR3: CASSLEVQGETQYF. The CDR3 DNA sequence: TGTGCCAGCAGCTTGGAGGTGCAGGGGGAGACCCAGTACTTC.

The rearrangement links TRBV6-1 to TRBJ2-7; TRBD1 matches 9 bases. Germline trimming cut 5 bases from V and 3 bases from J; bases unmatched to any gene: 8. CDR1 and CDR2 from the germline V gene are MNHNS and SASEGT. The CDR3 sequence is 15 residues long. The CDR3 nucleotides read TGTGCCAGCAGTCATGGGACAGGGTATAACTACGAGCAGTACTTC. This codes for CASSHGTGYNYEQYF.

The chain uses TRBV28 and TRBJ1-5; D call uncertain. Trimming stripped 2 bases from V and 5 bases from J, with 4 bases between. Germline loops: CDR1 MDHEN, CDR2 SYDVKM. This CDR3 is built from 12 residues. DNA of the CDR3: TGTGCCAGCAGTTTAAACGATCAGCCCCAGCATTTT. This sequence encodes CASSLNDQPQHF.

V gene TRBV16 combines with J gene TRBJ1-1, with 9 bases lining up with TRBD1. The germline gives CDR1 KGHSY, CDR2 FQNENV. The CDR3 totals 12 residues. The ends lost 2 bases at V and 10 bases at J; junction bases unmatched: 2. The CDR3 loop is CASSQDRGAAFF. The CDR3, as DNA: TGTGCCAGCAGCCAAGACAGGGGGGCAGCTTTCTTT.

This sequence joins TRBV9 and TRBJ1-6; TRBD1 is a possible D gene (6 bases). V lost 3 bases and J 6 bases, leaving 13 bases between the germline ends. The CDR3 consists of 15 residues. The V gene's germline CDR1 is SGDLS and CDR2 YYNGEE. In nucleotides, the CDR3 is TGTGCCAGCAGCGAGACAGGAATCTCTAATTCACCCCTCCACTTT. This encodes CASSETGISNSPLHF.

The chain couples TRBV27 to TRBJ1-1, with a weak D call TRBD1 (5 bases). Germline V gene data show CDR1 as MNHEY and CDR2 as SMNVEV (reference sequence). The CDR3 extends over 17 amino acids. Between the trimmed V and J ends, which lost 6 bases and 0 bases, there was a span of 20 bases. CDR3 sequence (DNA): TGTGCCAGCAGCCGACCCCCAGGGTTGAGGGTGAACACTGAAGCTTTCTTT. Translated, it gives CASSRPPGLRVNTEAFF.

On this clone itself: At the DNA level, this CDR3 is encoded by other sequences in the same sample as well. The chain carries TRBV7-2 and TRBJ2-3; no clear D. V lost 6 bases and J lost 2, with 3 bases in between. CDR3 size: 11 residues. Per the germline V gene, CDR1 is SGHTA and CDR2 is FQGNSA. Written as DNA, the CDR3 is TGTGCCAGCAGTCTCACAGATACGCAGTATTTT. Translated: CASSLTDTQYF. Supplemented by reference TRBV7-2 and TRBJ2-3, the full variable domain reads GAGVSQSPSNKVTEKGKDVELRCDPISGHTALYWYRQSLGQGLEFLIYFQGNSAPDKSGLPSDRFSAERTGGSVSTLTIQRTQQEDSAVYLCASSLTDTQYFGPGTRLTVL.

The chain links TRBV5-1 to TRBJ1-1; 8 positions agree with TRBD1. Per germline, CDR1 SGHRS and CDR2 YFSETQ. This CDR3 region has 14 residues. V was pared by 7 bases and J by 1 base, with 6 bases of the junction left unmatched. The DNA for the CDR3 is TGCGCCAGCGGAAGACAGGGGCCGAACACTGAAGCTTTCTTT. It yields the protein CASGRQGPNTEAFF. Supplemented by reference TRBV5-1 and TRBJ1-1, the full variable domain reads KAGVTQTPRYLIKTRGQQVTLSCSPISGHRSVSWYQQTPGQGLQFLFEYFSETQRNKGNFPGRFSGRQFSNSRSEMNVSTLELGDSALYLCASGRQGPNTEAFFGQGTRLTVV.

V and J are TRBV6-6 and TRBJ1-5, with D maybe TRBD1 (5 bases). CDR1 is MNHNY and CDR2 is SVGAGI in the germline V gene (reference sequence). This CDR3 contains 15 residues. V was pared by 2 bases and J by 5 bases, with 13 bases between. In nucleotides, the CDR3 is TGTGCCAGCAGTTACAGTGGGGGGACGGATCAGCCCCAGCATTTT. It is translated as CASSYSGGTDQPQHF.

The chain has TRBV7-9 and TRBJ1-2; a possible D gene is TRBD1 (5 bases). Trimming left V 3 bases short and J 3 bases short, with 14 bases between. The CDR3 spans 15 residues. The V gene's germline CDR1 is SEHNR and CDR2 FQNEAQ (reference sequence). CDR3 amino acids: CASSLRLGGDYGYTF. The DNA for the CDR3 is TGTGCCAGCAGCTTGCGTCTGGGAGGGGACTATGGCTACACCTTC. Filled out from reference TRBV7-9 and TRBJ1-2, the complete variable domain reads DTGVSQNPRHKITKRGQNVTFRCDPISEHNRLYWYRQTLGQGPEFLTYFQNEAQLEKSRLLSDRFSAERPKGSFSTLEIQRTEQGDSAMYLCASSLRLGGDYGYTFGSGTRLTVV.

This chain uses TRBV11-2 with TRBJ2-3, with 7 nucleotides matching TRBD1. The CDR3 is 15 amino acids. With 1 base clipped from V and 1 base from J, the junction kept 2 bases outside the gene matches. Germline CDR1 reads SGHAT; CDR2 reads FQNNGV. The CDR3 sequence is CASSLGTGGTDTQYF. The CDR3 coding sequence is TGTGCCAGCAGCTTAGGTACAGGGGGCACAGATACGCAGTATTTT.

This chain joins TRBV18 and TRBJ1-3; D is unresolved. The ends were cut back, 0 bases at V and 0 bases at J, with 12 bases in the middle. This CDR3 is built from 17 residues. From germline, CDR1 is KGHSH and CDR2 LQKENI. This chain's CDR3 is CASSPPGAFSSGNTIYF. CDR3 nucleotide sequence: TGTGCCAGCTCACCACCCGGTGCATTCAGCTCTGGAAACACCATATATTTT.

In its sample, this clone was seen a few times. J is TRBJ2-7 and V is TRBV13, with D unresolved. V lost 0 bases, J lost 7 bases, and 13 bases lay in between. Germline CDR1 PRHDT, CDR2 FYEKMQ (reference sequence). This CDR3 comprises 14 residues. The CDR3 nucleotides read TGTGCCAGCAGCTTAGGAGCAGGAACATGGGAGCAGTACTTC. Residues: CASSLGAGTWEQYF.

This clone was seen a single time. The chain uses TRBV18 and TRBJ2-7; TRBD1 aligns across 9 bases. Germline CDR1 reads KGHSH; CDR2 reads LQKENI. CDR3 length: 14 amino acids. Trimming cost V 3 bases and J 6 bases; bases outside gene matches: 6. The CDR3 sequence is CASSPTSDRGEQYF. CDR3 nucleotides: TGTGCCAGCTCACCCACGTCGGACAGGGGCGAGCAGTACTTC.